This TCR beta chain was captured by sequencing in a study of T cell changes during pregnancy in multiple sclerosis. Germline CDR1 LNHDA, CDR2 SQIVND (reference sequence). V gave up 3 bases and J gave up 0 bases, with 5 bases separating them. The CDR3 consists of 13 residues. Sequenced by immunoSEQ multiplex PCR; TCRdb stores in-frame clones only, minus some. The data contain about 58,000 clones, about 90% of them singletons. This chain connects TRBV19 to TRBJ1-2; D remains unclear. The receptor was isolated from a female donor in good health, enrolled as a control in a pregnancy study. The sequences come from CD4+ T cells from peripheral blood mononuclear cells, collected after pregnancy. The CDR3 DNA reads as TGTGCCAGTAGTATCGGGGCTAACTATGGCTACACCTTC. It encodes CASSIGANYGYTF.